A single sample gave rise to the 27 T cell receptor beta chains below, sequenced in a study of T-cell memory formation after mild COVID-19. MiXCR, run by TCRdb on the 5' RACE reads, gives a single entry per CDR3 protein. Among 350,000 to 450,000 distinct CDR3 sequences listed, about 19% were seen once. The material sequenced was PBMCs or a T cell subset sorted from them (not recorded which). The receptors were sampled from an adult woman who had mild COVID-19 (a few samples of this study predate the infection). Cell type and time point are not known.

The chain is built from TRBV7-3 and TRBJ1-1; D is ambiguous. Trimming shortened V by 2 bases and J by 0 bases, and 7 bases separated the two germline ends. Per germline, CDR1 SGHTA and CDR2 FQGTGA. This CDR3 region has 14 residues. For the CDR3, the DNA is TGTGCCAGCAGCTTAGCGGCACTGAACACTGAAGCTTTCTTT. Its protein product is CASSLAALNTEAFF.

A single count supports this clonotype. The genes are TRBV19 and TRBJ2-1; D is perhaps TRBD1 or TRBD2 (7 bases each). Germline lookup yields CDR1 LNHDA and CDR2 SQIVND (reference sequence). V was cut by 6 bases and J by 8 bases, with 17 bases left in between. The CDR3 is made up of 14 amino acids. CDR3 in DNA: TGTGCCAGTAGCGGGACCAGGGGGGGGTATGAGCAGTTCTTC. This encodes CASSGTRGGYEQFF.

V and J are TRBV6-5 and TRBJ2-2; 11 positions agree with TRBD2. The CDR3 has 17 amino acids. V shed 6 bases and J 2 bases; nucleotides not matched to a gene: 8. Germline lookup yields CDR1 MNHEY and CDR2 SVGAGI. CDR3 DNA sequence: TGTGCCAGCAGCCCCACTAGCGGGGGCCTTAACACCGGGGAGCTGTTTTTT. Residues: CASSPTSGGLNTGELFF.

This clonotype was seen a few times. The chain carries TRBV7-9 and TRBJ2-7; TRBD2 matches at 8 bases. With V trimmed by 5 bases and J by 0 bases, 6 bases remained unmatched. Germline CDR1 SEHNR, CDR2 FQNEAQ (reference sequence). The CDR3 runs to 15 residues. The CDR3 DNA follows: TGTGCCAGCAGCACTACTAGCGGTCTCTCCTACGAGCAGTACTTC. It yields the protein CASSTTSGLSYEQYF. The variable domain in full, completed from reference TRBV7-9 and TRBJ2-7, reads DTGVSQNPRHKITKRGQNVTFRCDPISEHNRLYWYRQTLGQGPEFLTYFQNEAQLEKSRLLSDRFSAERPKGSFSTLEIQRTEQGDSAMYLCASSTTSGLSYEQYFGPGTRLTVT.

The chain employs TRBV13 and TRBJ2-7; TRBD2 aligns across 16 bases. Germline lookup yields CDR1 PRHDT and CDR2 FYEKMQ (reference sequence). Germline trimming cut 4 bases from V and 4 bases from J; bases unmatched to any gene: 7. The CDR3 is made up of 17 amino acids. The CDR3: CASSSRRGLAGGYEQYF. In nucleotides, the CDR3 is TGTGCCAGCAGCTCACGCAGGGGACTAGCGGGAGGGTACGAGCAGTACTTC.

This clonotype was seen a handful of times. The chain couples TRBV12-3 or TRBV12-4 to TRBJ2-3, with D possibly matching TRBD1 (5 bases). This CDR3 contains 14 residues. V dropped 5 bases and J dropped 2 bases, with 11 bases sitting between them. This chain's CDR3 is CASSLVGDTDTQYF. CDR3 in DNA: TGTGCCAGCAGTCTAGTAGGGGACACAGATACGCAGTATTTT.

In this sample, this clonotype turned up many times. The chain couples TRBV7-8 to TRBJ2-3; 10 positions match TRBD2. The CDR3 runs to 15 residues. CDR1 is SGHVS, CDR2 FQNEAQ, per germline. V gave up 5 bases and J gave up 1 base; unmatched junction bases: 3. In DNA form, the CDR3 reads TGTGCCAGCAGCCGAGGACTAGCGGGCACAGATACGCAGTATTTT. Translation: CASSRGLAGTDTQYF.

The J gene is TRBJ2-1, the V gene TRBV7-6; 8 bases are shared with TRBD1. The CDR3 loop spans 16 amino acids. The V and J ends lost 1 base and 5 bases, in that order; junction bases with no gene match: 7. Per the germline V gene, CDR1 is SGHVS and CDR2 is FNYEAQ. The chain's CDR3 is CASSLEAGGLNNEQFF. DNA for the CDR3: TGTGCCAGCAGCTTAGAGGCAGGGGGCCTTAACAATGAGCAGTTCTTC. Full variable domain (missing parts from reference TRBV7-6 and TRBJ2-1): GAGVSQSPRYKVTKRGQDVALRCDPISGHVSLYWYRQALGQGPEFLTYFNYEAQQDKSGLPNDRFSAERPEGSISTLTIQRTEQRDSAMYRCASSLEAGGLNNEQFFGPGTRLTVL.

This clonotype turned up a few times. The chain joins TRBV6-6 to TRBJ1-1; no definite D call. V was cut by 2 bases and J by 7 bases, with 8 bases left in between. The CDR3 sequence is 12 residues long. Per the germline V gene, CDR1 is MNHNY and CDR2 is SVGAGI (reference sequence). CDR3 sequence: CASSYTTFEAFF. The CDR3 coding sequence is TGTGCCAGCAGTTACACGACATTTGAAGCTTTCTTT.

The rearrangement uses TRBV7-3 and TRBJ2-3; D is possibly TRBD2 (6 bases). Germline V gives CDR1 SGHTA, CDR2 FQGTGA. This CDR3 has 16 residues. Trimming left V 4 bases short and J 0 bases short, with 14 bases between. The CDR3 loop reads CASSSGTPRSTDTQYF. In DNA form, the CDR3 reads TGTGCCAGCAGCTCCGGGACTCCCAGAAGCACAGATACGCAGTATTTT.

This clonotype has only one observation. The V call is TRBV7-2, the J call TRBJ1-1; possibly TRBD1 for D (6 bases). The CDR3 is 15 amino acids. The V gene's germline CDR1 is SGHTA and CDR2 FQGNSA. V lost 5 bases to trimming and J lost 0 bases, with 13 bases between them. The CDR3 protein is CASSPGGRVNTEAFF. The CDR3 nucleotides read TGTGCCAGCAGCCCCGGGGGGCGGGTGAACACTGAAGCTTTCTTT.

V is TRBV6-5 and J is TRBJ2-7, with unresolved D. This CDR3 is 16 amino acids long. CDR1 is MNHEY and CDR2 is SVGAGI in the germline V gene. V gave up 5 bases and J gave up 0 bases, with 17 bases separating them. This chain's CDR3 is CASSLSKGLSSYEQYF. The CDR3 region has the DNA TGTGCCAGCAGTCTTAGTAAGGGTCTCAGCTCCTACGAGCAGTACTTC.

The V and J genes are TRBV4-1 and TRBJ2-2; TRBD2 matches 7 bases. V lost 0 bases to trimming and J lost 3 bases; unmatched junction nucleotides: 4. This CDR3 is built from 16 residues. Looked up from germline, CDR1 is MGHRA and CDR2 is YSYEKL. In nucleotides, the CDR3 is TGCGCCAGCAGCCAAGATGACCTAGCGGACACCGGGGAGCTGTTTTTT. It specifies CASSQDDLADTGELFF.

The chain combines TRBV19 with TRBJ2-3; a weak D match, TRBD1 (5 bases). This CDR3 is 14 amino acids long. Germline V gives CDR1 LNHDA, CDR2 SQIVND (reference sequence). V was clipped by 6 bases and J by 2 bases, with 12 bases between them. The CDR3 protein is CASSVGASTDTQYF. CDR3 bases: TGTGCCAGTAGCGTTGGGGCTTCCACAGATACGCAGTATTTT. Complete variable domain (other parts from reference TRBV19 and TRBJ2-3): DGGITQSPKYLFRKEGQNVTLSCEQNLNHDAMYWYRQDPGQGLRLIYYSQIVNDFQKGDIAEGYSVSREKKESFPLTVTSAQKNPTAFYLCASSVGASTDTQYFGPGTRLTVL.

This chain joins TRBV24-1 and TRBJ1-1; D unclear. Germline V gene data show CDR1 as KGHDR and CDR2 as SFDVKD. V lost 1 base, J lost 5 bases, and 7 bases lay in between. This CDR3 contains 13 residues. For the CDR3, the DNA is TGTGCCACCAGTGATTTCTGGGGAACTGAAGCTTTCTTT. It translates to CATSDFWGTEAFF.

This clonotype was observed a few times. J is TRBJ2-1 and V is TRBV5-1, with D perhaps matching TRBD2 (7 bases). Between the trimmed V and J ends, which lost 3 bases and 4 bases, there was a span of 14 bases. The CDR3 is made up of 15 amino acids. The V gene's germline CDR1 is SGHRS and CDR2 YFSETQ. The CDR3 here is CASSWGRGEYNEQFF. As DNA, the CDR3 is TGCGCCAGCAGCTGGGGGAGGGGGGAGTACAATGAGCAGTTCTTC.

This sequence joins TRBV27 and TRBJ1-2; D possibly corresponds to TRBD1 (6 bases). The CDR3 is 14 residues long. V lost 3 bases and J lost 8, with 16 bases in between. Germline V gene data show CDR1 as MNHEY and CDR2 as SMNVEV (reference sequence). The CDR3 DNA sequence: TGTGCCAGCAGTTTTACAGGGTCGATAAGAGGCTACACCTTC. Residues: CASSFTGSIRGYTF.

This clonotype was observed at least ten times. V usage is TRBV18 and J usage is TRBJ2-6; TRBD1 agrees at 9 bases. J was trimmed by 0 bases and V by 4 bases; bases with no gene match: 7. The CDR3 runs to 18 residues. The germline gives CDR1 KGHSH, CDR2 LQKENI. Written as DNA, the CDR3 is TGTGCCAGCTCACTTAAGACAGGGGGAAGCTCTGGGGCCAACGTCCTGACTTTC. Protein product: CASSLKTGGSSGANVLTF.

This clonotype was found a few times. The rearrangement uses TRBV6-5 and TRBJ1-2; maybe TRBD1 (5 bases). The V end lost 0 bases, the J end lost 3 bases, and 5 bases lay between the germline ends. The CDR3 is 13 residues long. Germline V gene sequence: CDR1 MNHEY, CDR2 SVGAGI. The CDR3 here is CASSYSTDYGYTF. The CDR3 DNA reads TGTGCCAGCAGTTACTCGACAGACTATGGCTACACCTTC.

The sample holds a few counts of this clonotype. Here the CDR3 reads CASRSQGPLHF. Here the CDR3 DNA reads TGTGCCAGCAGATCCCAGGGACCCCTCCACTTT. This chain links TRBV7-2 with TRBJ1-6; tentative D call: TRBD1 (5 bases). Looked up from germline, CDR1 is SGHTA and CDR2 is FQGNSA. V gave up 6 bases and J gave up 12 bases, with 9 bases separating them. CDR3 length equals 11 residues.

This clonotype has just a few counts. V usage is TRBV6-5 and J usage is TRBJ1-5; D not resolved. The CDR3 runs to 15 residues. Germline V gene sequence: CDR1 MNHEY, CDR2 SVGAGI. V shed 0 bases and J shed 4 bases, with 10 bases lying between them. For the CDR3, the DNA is TGTGCCAGCAGTTACTCCTTTATGGGAAATCAGCCCCAGCATTTT. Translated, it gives CASSYSFMGNQPQHF.

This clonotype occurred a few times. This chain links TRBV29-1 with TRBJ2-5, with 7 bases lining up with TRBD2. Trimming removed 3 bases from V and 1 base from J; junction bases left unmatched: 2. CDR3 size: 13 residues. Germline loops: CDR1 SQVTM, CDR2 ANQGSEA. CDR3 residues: CSVETGGQETQYF. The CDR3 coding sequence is TGCAGCGTTGAGACGGGGGGCCAAGAGACCCAGTACTTC.

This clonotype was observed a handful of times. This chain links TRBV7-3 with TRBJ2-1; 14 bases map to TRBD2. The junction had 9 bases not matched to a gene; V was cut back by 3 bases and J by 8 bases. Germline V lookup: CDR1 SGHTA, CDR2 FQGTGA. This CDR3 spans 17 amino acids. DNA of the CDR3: TGTGCCAGCAGCTTGATGGGGACTAGCGGGAGCAAACATGAGCAGTTCTTC. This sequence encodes CASSLMGTSGSKHEQFF.

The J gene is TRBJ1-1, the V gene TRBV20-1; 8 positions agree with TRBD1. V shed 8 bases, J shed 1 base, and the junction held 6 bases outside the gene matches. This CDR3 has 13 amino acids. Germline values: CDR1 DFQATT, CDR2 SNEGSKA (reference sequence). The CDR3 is CSPLRGRNTEAFF. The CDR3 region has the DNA TGCAGTCCCCTCAGGGGGCGGAACACTGAAGCTTTCTTT.

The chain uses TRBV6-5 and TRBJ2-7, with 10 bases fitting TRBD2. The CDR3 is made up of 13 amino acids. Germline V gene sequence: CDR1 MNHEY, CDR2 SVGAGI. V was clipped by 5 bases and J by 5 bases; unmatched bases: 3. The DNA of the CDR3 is TGTGCCAGCAGTAGCGGGGGGGCCGACGAGCAGTACTTC. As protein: CASSSGGADEQYF.

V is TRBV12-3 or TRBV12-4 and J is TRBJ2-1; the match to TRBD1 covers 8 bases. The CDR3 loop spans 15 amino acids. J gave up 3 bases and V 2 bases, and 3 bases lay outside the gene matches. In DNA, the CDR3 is TGTGCCAGCAGTTTATCAGGGGGCTTCTACAATGAGCAGTTCTTC. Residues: CASSLSGGFYNEQFF.

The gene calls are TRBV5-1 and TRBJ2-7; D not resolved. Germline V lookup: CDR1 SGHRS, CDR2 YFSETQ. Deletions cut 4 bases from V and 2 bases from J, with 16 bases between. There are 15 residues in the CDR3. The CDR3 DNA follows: TGCGCCAGCAGCGAAAGCCTGGCAGGACCCTACGAGCAGTACTTC. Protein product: CASSESLAGPYEQYF. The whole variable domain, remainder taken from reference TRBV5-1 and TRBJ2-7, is KAGVTQTPRYLIKTRGQQVTLSCSPISGHRSVSWYQQTPGQGLQFLFEYFSETQRNKGNFPGRFSGRQFSNSRSEMNVSTLELGDSALYLCASSESLAGPYEQYFGPGTRLTVT.